This TCR beta chain comes out of a study of blood T cell repertoires in COVID-19. The CDR3 contains 17 residues. CDR1 is MNHEY, CDR2 SVGEGT, per germline. Trimming removed 5 bases from V and 0 bases from J; junction bases left unmatched: 12. Some clones are missing from TCRdb's copy, which holds only in-frame ones; the method was immunoSEQ multiplex PCR. The data contain around 150,000 clones, approximately 88% of them singletons. This clone has just one count. This chain links TRBV6-2 or TRBV6-3 with TRBJ2-7, with 8 bases that match TRBD2. This receptor was identified in a human donor in a cohort sampled during active COVID-19. The sample was peripheral blood. CDR3 residues: CASSPYGLAGRSYEQYF. In DNA form, the CDR3 reads TGTGCCAGCAGTCCCTACGGGCTAGCGGGCCGCTCCTACGAGCAGTACTTC.